This TCR beta chain was sequenced during a study of Ad26.COV2.S vaccination and SARS-CoV-2 variants. Overall study: The study gave Ad26.COV2.S intramuscularly, once or twice 56 days apart.

Stated treatment: about 20 received Ad26.COV2.S at low or high dose, single or two shots; roughly five received placebo; per-sample allocation not given. Sampling took place 63 days after the first vaccine or placebo injection. Ad26.COV2.S expressed prefusion-stabilized spike from the original Wuhan strain. Notes on this clone: Its specificity is unknown.

Study-wide points: Assessments of TCR breadth and depth may have underestimated the total T cell responses.

The ends were cut back, 5 bases at V and 7 bases at J, with 18 bases in the middle. Per the germline V gene, CDR1 is SGHTA and CDR2 is FQGNSA. The CDR3 runs 15 residues. This table comes from immunoSEQ multiplex PCR, and its TCRdb copy is limited to in-frame clones, with some not included. The sample records about 430,000 clones, around nine tenths being singletons. The chain is built from TRBV7-2 and TRBJ2-1; a possible D gene is TRBD1 (5 bases). The clonotype originates from a person aged 18-65 years who received the Ad26.COV2.S COVID-19 vaccine or a placebo. The specimen was peripheral blood, collected in a trial of Ad26.COV2.S vaccine versus placebo. The CDR3 DNA sequence: TGTGCCAGCAGCGACCTCTACAGGAACGATAATGAGCAGTTCTTC. The encoded protein is CASSDLYRNDNEQFF. Filled out from reference TRBV7-2 and TRBJ2-1, the complete variable domain reads GAGVSQSPSNKVTEKGKDVELRCDPISGHTALYWYRQSLGQGLEFLIYFQGNSAPDKSGLPSDRFSAERTGGSVSTLTIQRTQQEDSAVYLCASSDLYRNDNEQFFGPGTRLTVL.